This TCR beta chain was retrieved from a study of shared clonotypes between healthy human individuals. Measured with immunoSEQ multiplex PCR; TCRdb has only the in-frame clones, and not every one. This table has hundreds of thousands of clones, around 78% appearing once. The length of the CDR3 is 15 residues. Germline CDR1 SNHLY, CDR2 FYNNEI. The V and J ends lost 6 bases and 3 bases respectively, with 17 bases between them. The origin of this receptor is a woman aged 40 to 50 in good health. Some clones in this sample may be carry-over from other donors' samples. The J gene is TRBJ1-1, the V gene TRBV2, with unresolved D. The sample consisted of PBMCs. The CDR3 loop is CASRDHTGCYTEAFF. CDR3 sequence (DNA): TGTGCCAGCAGGGATCATACGGGGTGCTACACTGAAGCTTTCTTT.